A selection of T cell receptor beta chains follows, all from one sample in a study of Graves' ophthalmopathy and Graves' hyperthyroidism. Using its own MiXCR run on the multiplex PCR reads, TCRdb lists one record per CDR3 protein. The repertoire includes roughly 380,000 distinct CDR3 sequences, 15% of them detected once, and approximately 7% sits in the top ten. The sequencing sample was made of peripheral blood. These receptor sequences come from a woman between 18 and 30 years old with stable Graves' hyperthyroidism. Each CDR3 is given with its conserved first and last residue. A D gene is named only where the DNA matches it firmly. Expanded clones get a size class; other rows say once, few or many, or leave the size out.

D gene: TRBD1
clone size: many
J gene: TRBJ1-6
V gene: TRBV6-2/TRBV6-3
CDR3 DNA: TGTGCCAGTGACCGACAGGGACTCAATTCACCCCTCCACTTT
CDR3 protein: CASDRQGLNSPLHF

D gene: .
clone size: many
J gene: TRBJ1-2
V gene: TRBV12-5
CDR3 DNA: TGTGCTAGTGGTTTGGTAATCGGCAGGAACTATGGCTACACCTTC
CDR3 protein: CASGLVIGRNYGYTF

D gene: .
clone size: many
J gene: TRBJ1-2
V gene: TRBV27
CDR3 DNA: TGTGCCAGCCAGACTAACCCCAGGGTTTGGGACAACTATGGCTACACCTTC
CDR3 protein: CASQTNPRVWDNYGYTF

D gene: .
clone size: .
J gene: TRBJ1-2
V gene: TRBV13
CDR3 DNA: TGTGCCAGCAGCGGCAGTTCAGGGATCTATGGCTACACCTTC
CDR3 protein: CASSGSSGIYGYTF

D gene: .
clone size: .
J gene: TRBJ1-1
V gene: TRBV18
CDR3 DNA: TGTGCCAGCTACGAGAACACTGAAGCTTTCTTT
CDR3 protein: CASYENTEAFF

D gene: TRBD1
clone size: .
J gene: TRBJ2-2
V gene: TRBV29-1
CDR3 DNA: TGCAGCGGCTCCCTCACAGGGGGCTCTCACGGGGAGCTGTTTTTT
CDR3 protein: CSGSLTGGSHGELFF

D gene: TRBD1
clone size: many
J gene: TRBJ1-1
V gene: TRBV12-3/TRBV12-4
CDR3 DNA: TGTGCCAGCACTCCGGGACAGGGGGCTGAAGCTTTCTTT
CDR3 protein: CASTPGQGAEAFF

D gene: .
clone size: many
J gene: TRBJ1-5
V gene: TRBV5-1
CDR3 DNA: TGCGCCAGCAGCCTAGACGGGCAGAATCAGCCCCAGCATTTT
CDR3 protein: CASSLDGQNQPQHF

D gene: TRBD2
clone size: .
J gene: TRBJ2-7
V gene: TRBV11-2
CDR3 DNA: TGTGCCAGCAGTTCCCAGGTACTAGCGGGGATCGGGGGGTCCTACGAGCAGTACTTC
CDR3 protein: CASSSQVLAGIGGSYEQYF

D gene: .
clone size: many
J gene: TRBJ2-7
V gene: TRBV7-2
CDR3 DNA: TGTGCCAGCAGCTTAGGCCAGGGCAACTACGAGCAGTACTTC
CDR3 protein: CASSLGQGNYEQYF

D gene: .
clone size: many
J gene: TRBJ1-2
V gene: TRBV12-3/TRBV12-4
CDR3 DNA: TGTGCCAGCAGTTCCCAATACTATGGCTACACCTTC
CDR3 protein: CASSSQYYGYTF

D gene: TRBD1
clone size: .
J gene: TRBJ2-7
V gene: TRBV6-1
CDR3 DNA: TGTGCCAGCAGGCCAAGACAGGGACCCGACTACGAGCAGTACTTC
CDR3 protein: CASRPRQGPDYEQYF

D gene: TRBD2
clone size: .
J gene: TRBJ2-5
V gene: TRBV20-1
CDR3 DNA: TGCAGTGCTAGGCTATCTAGCGGGGTGAACCAAGAGACCCAGTACTTC
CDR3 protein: CSARLSSGVNQETQYF

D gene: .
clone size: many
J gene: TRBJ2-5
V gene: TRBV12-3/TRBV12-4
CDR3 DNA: TGTGCCAGCGGAAACCGGACAGGAGGGAGAGGTTGGGGAGAGACCCAGTACTTC
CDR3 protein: CASGNRTGGRGWGETQYF

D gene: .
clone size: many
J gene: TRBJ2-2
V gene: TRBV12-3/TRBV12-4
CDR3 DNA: TGTGCCAGCAGTTTCGCGTCCGGGGAGCTGTTTTTT
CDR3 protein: CASSFASGELFF

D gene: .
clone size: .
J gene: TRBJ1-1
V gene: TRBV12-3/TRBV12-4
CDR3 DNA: TGTGCCAGCACCCAGTTCAGGGTCGGCACTGAAGCTTTCTTT
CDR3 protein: CASTQFRVGTEAFF

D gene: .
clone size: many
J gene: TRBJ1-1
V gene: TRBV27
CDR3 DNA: TGTGCCAGCAGTTTGCAGGGAGCTTACACTGGTCCAGCTTTCTTT
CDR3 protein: CASSLQGAYTGPAFF

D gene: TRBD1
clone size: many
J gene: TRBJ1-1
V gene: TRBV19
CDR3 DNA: TGTGCCAGTAGTTCAGGGGGCCGAACTGAAGCTTTCTTT
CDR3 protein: CASSSGGRTEAFF

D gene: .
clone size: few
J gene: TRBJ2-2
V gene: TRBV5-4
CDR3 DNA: TGTGCCAGCAGCTTGTGGGGGGGCGCGAACACCGGGGAGCTGTTTTTT
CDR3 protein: CASSLWGGANTGELFF

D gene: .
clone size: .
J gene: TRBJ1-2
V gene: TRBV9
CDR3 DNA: TGTGCCAGCAGCGGCGGGGGGAGCTACACCTTC
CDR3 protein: CASSGGGSYTF

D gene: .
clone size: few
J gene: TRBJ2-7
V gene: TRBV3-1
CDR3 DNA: TGTGCCAGCAGCCAGGTAGCCTACGAGCAGTACTTC
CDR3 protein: CASSQVAYEQYF

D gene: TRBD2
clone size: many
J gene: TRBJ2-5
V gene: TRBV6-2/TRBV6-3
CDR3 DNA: TGTGCCAGCAGTTTGTCTAGCGGGACCCAGTACTTC
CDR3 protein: CASSLSSGTQYF

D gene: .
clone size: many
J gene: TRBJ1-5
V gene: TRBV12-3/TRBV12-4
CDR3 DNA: TGTGCCAGCAGTTTAGAACAAAGGGCCAATCAGCCCCAGCATTTT
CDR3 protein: CASSLEQRANQPQHF

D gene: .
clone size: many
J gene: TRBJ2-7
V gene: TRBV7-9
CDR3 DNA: TGTGCCAGCAGCCCCCGGGACTTCTTCTCCTACGAGCAGTACTTC
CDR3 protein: CASSPRDFFSYEQYF

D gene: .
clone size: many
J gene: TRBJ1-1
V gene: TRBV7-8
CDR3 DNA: TGTGCCAGCAGCTCACCTCGTCACGGGTCCTTGAACACTGAAGCTTTCTTT
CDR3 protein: CASSSPRHGSLNTEAFF

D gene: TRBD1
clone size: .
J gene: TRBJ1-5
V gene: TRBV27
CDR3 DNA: TGTGCCAGCAAGGGACAGGGGATGGTACAGCCCCAGCATTTT
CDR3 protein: CASKGQGMVQPQHF

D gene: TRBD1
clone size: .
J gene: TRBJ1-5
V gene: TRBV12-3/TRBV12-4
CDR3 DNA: TGTGCCAGCACCCAGACAGGGAAAGACCAGCCCCAGCATTTT
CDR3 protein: CASTQTGKDQPQHF

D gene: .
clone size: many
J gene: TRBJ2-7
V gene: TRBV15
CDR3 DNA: TGTGCCACCAGCAGAGATCCAACAGAGTACGAGCAGTACTTC
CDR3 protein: CATSRDPTEYEQYF

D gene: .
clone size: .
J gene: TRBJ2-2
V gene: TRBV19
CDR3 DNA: TGTGCCAGTATCACCCAGGCAGGAGCGACCGGGGAGCTGTTTTTT
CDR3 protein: CASITQAGATGELFF

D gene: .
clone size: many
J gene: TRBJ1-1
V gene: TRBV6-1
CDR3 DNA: TGTGCCAGCAGCTCCAGAGGGATCACTGAAGCTTTCTTT
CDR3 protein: CASSSRGITEAFF

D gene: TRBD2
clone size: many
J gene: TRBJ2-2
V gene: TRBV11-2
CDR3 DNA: TGTGCCAGCAGGGCCCCGGCGGGGGGGAACACCGGGGAGCTGTTTTTT
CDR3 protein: CASRAPAGGNTGELFF

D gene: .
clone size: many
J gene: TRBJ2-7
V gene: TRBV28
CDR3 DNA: TGTGCCAGCACCCGTGGGATGGTCGGCGAGCAGTACTTC
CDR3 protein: CASTRGMVGEQYF

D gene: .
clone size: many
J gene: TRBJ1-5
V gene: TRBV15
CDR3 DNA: TGTGCCACCAGCAGAGATTTGGCCGGGGGGCATCAGCCCCAGCATTTT
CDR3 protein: CATSRDLAGGHQPQHF

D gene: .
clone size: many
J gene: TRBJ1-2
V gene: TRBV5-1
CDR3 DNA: TGCGCCAGCAGCTTGACGGGGGTAAACTATGGCTACACCTTC
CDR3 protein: CASSLTGVNYGYTF

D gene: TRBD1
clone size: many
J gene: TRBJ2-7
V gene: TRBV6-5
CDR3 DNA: TGTGCCAGCAGTTACTCCGGGACAGCCACTTCCTACGAGCAGTACTTC
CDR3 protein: CASSYSGTATSYEQYF

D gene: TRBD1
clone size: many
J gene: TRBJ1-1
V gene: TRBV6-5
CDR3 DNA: TGTGCCAGCAGTTACTCTACAGGGGAGACTGAAGCTTTCTTT
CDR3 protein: CASSYSTGETEAFF

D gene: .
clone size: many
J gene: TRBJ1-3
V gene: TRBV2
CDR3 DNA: TGTGCCAGCAGGCAGGGGCGGAACACCATATATTTT
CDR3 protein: CASRQGRNTIYF